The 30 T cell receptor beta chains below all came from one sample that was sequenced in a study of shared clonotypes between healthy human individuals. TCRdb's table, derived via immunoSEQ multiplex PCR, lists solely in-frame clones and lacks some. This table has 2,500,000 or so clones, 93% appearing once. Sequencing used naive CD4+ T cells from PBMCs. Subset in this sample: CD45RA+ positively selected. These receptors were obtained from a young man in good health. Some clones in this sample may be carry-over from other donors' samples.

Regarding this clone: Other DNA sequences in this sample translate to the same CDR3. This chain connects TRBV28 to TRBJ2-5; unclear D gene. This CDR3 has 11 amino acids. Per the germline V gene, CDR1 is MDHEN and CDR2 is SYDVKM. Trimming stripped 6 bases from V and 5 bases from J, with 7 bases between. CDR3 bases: TGTGCCAGCAGCCTAAGGGAGACCCAGTACTTC. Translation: CASSLRETQYF.

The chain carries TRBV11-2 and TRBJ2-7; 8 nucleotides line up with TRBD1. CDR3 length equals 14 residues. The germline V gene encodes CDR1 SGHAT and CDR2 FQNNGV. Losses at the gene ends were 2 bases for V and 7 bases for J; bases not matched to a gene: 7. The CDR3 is CASSLQGAAGEQYF. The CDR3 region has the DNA TGTGCCAGCAGCTTACAGGGGGCGGCGGGTGAGCAGTACTTC. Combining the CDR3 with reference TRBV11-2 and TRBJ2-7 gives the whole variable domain EAGVAQSPRYKIIEKRQSVAFWCNPISGHATLYWYQQILGQGPKLLIQFQNNGVVDDSQLPKDRFSAERLKGVDSTLKIQPAKLEDSAVYLCASSLQGAAGEQYFGPGTRLTVT.

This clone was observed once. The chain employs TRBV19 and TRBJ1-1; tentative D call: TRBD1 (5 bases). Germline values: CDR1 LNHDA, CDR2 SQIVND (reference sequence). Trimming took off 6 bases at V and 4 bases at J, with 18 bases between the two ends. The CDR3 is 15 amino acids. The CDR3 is CASSPGDAGGTEAFF. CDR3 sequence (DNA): TGTGCCAGTAGCCCAGGCGACGCGGGGGGCACTGAAGCTTTCTTT.

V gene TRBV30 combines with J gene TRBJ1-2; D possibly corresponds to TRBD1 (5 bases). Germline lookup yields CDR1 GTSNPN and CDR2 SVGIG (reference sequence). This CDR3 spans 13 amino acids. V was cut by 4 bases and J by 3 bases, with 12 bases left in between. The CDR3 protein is CAWTAGFYYGYTF. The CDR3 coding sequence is TGTGCCTGGACGGCAGGGTTTTACTATGGCTACACCTTC.

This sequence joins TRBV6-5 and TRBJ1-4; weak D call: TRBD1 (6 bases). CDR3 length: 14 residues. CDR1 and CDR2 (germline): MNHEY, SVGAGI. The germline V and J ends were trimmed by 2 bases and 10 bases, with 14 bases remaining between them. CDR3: CASSYSQGRGKLFF. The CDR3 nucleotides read TGTGCCAGCAGTTACAGTCAGGGGAGGGGAAAACTGTTTTTT.

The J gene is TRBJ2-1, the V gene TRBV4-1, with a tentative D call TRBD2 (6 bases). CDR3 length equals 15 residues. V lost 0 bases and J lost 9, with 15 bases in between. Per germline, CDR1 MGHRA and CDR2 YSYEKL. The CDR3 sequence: CASSQDAGPRGEQFF. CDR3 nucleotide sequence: TGCGCCAGCAGCCAAGATGCGGGTCCGCGGGGTGAGCAGTTCTTC.

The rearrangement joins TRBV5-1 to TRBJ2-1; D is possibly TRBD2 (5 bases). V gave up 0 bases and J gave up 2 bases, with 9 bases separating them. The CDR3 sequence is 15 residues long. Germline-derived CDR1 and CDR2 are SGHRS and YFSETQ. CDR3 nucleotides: TGCGCCAGCAGCTTGGTCCAGGAGGCCTACAATGAGCAGTTCTTC. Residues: CASSLVQEAYNEQFF.

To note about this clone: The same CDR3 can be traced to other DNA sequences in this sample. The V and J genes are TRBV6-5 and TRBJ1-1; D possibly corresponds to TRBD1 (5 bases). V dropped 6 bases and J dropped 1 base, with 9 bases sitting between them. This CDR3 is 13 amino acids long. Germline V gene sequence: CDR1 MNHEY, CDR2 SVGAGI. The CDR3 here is CASRGRTNTEAFF. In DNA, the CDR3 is TGTGCCAGCAGGGGACGGACGAACACTGAAGCTTTCTTT.

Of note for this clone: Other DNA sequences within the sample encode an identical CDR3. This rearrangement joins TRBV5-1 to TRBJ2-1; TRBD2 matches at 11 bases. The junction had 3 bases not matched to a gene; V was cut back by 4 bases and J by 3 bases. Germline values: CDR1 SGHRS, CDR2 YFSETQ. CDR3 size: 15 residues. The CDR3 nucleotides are TGCGCCAGCAGCCAGGGACTAGCGGTCTACAATGAGCAGTTCTTC. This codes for CASSQGLAVYNEQFF.

CDR3 region: CASSPAGEGTGELFF. The CDR3 nucleotides read TGCGCCAGCAGCCCCGCGGGAGAAGGCACCGGGGAGCTGTTTTTT. The chain carries TRBV5-1 and TRBJ2-2; TRBD2 aligns across 7 bases. CDR1 and CDR2 (germline): SGHRS, YFSETQ. The CDR3 runs 15 residues. V was pared by 4 bases and J by 4 bases, with 7 bases of the junction left unmatched.

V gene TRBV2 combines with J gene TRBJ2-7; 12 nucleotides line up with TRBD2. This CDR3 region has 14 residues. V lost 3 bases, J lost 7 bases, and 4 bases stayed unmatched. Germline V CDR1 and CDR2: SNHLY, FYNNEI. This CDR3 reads CASSDGLAGGEQYF. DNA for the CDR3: TGTGCCAGCAGTGACGGCCTAGCGGGAGGGGAGCAGTACTTC.

As DNA, the CDR3 is TGTGCCATCAAGAGGACGCTGAACACTGAAGCTTTCTTT. It yields the protein CAIKRTLNTEAFF. The rearrangement uses TRBV10-3 and TRBJ1-1; D uncertain. CDR1 and CDR2 (germline): ENHRY, SYGVKD. CDR3 length equals 13 residues. Trimming shortened V by 7 bases and J by 0 bases, and 9 bases separated the two germline ends.

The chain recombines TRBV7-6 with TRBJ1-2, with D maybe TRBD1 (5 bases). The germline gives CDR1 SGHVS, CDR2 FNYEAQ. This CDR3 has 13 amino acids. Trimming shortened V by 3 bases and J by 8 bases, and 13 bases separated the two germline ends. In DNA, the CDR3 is TGTGCCAGCAGCTTCGGGGACTCTATGGGCTACACCTTC. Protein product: CASSFGDSMGYTF.

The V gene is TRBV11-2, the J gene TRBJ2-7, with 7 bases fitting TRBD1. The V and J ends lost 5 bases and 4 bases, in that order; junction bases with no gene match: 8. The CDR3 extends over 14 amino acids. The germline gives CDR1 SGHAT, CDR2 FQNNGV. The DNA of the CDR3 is TGTGCCAGCAGCCTTACAGGGGTGGGATACGAGCAGTACTTC. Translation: CASSLTGVGYEQYF.

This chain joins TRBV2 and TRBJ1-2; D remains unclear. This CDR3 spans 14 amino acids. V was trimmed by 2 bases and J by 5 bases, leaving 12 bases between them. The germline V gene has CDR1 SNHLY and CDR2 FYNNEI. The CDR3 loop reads CASSELTQHYGYTF. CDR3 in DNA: TGTGCCAGCAGTGAATTAACCCAACATTATGGCTACACCTTC.

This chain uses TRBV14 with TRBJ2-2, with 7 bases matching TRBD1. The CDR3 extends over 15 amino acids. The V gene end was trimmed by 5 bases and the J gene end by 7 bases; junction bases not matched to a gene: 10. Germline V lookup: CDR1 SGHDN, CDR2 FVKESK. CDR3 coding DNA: TGTGCCAGCAGCGGACCGGGACAGTCCTTCGGGGAGCTGTTTTTT. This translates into CASSGPGQSFGELFF.

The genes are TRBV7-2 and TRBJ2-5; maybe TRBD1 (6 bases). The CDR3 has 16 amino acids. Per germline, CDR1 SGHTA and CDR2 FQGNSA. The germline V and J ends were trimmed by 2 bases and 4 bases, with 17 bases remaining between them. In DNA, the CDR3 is TGTGCCAGCAGCTTACGTGGTCAACAGGGAAGAGAGACCCAGTACTTC. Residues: CASSLRGQQGRETQYF.

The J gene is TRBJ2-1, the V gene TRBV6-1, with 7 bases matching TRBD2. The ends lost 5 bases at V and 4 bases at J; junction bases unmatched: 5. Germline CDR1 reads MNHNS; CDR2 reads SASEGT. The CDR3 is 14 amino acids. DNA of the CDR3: TGTGCCAGCAGTATAGGGACTAAATACAATGAGCAGTTCTTC. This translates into CASSIGTKYNEQFF.

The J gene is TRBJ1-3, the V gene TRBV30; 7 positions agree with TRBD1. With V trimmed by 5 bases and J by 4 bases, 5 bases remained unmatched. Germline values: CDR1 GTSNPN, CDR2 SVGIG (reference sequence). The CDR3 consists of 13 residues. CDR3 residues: CAWATGEGNTIYF. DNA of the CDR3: TGTGCCTGGGCCACAGGGGAAGGAAACACCATATATTTT.

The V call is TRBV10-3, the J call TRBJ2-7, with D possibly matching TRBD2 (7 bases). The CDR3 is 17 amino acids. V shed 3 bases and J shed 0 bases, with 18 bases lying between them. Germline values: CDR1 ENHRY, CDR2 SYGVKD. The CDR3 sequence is CAISDLMGAGVSYEQYF. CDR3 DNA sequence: TGTGCCATCAGTGATTTAATGGGGGCGGGAGTCTCCTACGAGCAGTACTTC.

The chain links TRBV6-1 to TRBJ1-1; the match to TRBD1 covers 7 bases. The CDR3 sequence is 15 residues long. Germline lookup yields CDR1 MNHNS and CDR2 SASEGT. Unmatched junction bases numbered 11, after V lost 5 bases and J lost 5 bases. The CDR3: CASSPLTGVRTEAFF. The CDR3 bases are TGTGCCAGCAGTCCCCTAACAGGGGTTAGGACTGAAGCTTTCTTT.

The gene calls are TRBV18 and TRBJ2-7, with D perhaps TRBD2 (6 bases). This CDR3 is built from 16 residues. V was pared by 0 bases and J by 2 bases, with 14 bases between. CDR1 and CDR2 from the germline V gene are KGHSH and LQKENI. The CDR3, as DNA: TGTGCCAGCTCACCACCGATGGGGACTTCCACCTACGAGCAGTACTTC. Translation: CASSPPMGTSTYEQYF.

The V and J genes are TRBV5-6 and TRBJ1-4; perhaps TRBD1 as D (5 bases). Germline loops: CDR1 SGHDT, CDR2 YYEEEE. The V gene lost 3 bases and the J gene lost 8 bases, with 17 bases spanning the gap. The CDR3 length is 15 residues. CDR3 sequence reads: CASSSRQRREEKLFF. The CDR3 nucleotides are TGTGCCAGCAGCTCCAGACAGCGGCGGGAAGAAAAACTGTTTTTT.

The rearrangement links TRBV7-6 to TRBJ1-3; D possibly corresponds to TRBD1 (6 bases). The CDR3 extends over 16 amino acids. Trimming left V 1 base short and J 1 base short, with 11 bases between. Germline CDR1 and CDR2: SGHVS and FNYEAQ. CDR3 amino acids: CASSLDAGASGNTIYF. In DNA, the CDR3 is TGTGCCAGCAGCTTAGATGCAGGGGCTTCTGGAAACACCATATATTTT.

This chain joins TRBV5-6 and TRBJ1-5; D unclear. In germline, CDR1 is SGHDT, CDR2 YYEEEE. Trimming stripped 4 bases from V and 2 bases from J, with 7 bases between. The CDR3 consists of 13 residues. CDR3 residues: CASSPQGNQPQHF. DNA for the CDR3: TGTGCCAGCAGCCCCCAGGGCAATCAGCCCCAGCATTTT.

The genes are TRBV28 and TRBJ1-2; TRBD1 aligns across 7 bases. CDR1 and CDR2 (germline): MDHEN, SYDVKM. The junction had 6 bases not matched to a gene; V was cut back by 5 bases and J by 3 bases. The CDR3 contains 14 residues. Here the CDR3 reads CASSEGGTDYGYTF. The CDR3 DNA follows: TGTGCCAGCAGTGAGGGGGGGACAGACTATGGCTACACCTTC.

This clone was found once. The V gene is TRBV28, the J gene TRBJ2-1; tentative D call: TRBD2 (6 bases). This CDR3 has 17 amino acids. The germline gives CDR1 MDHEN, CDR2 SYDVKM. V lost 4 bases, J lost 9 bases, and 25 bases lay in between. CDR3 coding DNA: TGTGCCAGCAGTTCCGCCCCCGGGGCTAGCGACTCGGGTGAGCAGTTCTTC. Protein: CASSSAPGASDSGEQFF.

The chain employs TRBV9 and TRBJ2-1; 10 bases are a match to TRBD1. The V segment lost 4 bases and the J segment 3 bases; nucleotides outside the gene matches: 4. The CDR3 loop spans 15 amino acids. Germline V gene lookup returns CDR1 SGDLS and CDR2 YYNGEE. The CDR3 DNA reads TGTGCCAGCAGCAGACAGGGGGCTGTCTACAATGAGCAGTTCTTC. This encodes CASSRQGAVYNEQFF.

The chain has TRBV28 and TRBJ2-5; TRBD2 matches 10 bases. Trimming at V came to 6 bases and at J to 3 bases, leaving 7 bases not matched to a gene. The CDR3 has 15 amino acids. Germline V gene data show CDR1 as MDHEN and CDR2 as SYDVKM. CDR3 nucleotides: TGTGCCAGCAGGTTAGCGGGAGGAGGGGAAGAGACCCAGTACTTC. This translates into CASRLAGGGEETQYF.

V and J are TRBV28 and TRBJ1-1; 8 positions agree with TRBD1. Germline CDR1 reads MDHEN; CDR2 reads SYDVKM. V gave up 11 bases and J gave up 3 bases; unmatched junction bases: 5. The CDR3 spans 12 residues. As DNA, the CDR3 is TGTGCCGCAGGGGGCTTTGACACTGAAGCTTTCTTT. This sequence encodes CAAGGFDTEAFF.